This T cell receptor beta chain was recovered during a study of beta chain features in type 1 diabetes. This clone was observed a handful of times. Its specificity is not known. Study results and limitations: Among patients with Type 1 diabetes, TCRB CDR3s were moderately but significantly shorter in every one of the four CD4+ subsets.

This CDR3 is 15 amino acids long. Germline trimming cut 3 bases from V and 5 bases from J; bases unmatched to any gene: 9. CDR1 SEHNR and CDR2 FQNEAQ come from the germline V gene (reference sequence). The isolated RNA, all of it, was reverse transcribed, so expressed TCRB transcripts were what got sequenced. Profiling relied on immunoSEQ multiplex PCR, and the TCRdb table lists in-frame clones only, not all of them. The sample has about 660,000 clones, about 14% seen once. The V gene is TRBV7-9, the J gene TRBJ1-1; 7 positions match TRBD1. The specimen sequenced was naive CD4+ T cells from blood. This TCR derives from a man aged 18 to 29 with type 1 diabetes. DNA for the CDR3: TGTGCCAGCAGCTTCACACCGACAGGGACGACTGAAGCTTTCTTT. Translation gives CASSFTPTGTTEAFF.